The 14 T cell receptor beta chains below come from one sample, sequenced in a study of T cells in Graves' hyperthyroidism and ophthalmopathy. Amplification of TCR beta CDR3 regions was performed using RNA transcripts as template. Initially, a first-round RT-PCR of the TCR CDR3 employed the HTBI primer set. TCRdb re-derived calls from the multiplex PCR reads in MiXCR, one entry per CDR3 protein. Of 250,000 to 350,000 distinct CDR3 sequences in the sample, about 15% were seen once. Sequenced: blood. The receptor set was obtained from a man younger than 40 with Graves' hyperthyroidism.

Only a few counts were recorded for this clonotype. This chain uses TRBV2 with TRBJ2-4; unclear D gene. Germline V lookup: CDR1 SNHLY, CDR2 FYNNEI. Deletions cut 3 bases from V and 0 bases from J, with 18 bases between. This CDR3 spans 18 amino acids. The CDR3 DNA sequence: TGTGCCAGCAGTGATAGCATTCTCCGATTTATAGCCAAAAACATTCAGTACTTC. It is translated as CASSDSILRFIAKNIQYF.

In its sample, this clonotype was seen many times. The chain couples TRBV4-1 to TRBJ2-2; D ambiguous. Trimming took off 0 bases at V and 1 base at J, with 6 bases between the two ends. From germline, CDR1 is MGHRA and CDR2 YSYEKL. This CDR3 has 15 amino acids. The chain's CDR3 is CASSQDWLNTGELFF. The CDR3 DNA sequence: TGCGCCAGCAGCCAAGATTGGCTGAACACCGGGGAGCTGTTTTTT.

There are a few counts of this clonotype. This chain joins TRBV6-1 and TRBJ1-2, with D perhaps matching TRBD1 (5 bases). CDR3 length equals 13 residues. Per the germline V gene, CDR1 is MNHNS and CDR2 is SASEGT. The germline V and J ends were trimmed by 7 bases and 3 bases, with 12 bases remaining between them. This CDR3 is CASTQDSYYGYTF. In DNA, the CDR3 is TGTGCCAGCACTCAAGACAGCTACTATGGCTACACCTTC.

This clonotype came up a few times. The CDR3 DNA is TGCAGCGTTGAAGACAGATACAATGAGCAGTTCTTC. Translation gives CSVEDRYNEQFF. The rearrangement joins TRBV29-1 to TRBJ2-1; D is unresolved. The CDR3 runs to 12 residues. Looked up from germline, CDR1 is SQVTM and CDR2 is ANQGSEA. V was trimmed by 0 bases and J by 4 bases, leaving 4 bases between them.

This clonotype was detected only once. This chain uses TRBV12-3 or TRBV12-4 with TRBJ1-4; D call uncertain. The CDR3 is 15 residues long. The V and J ends lost 6 bases and 0 bases respectively, with 11 bases between them. In DNA, the CDR3 is TGTGCCAGCAGGCTCGGACTGTCAACTAATGAAAAACTGTTTTTT. Translated: CASRLGLSTNEKLFF.

This clonotype was counted many times. This rearrangement joins TRBV20-1 to TRBJ1-1; 9 bases align to TRBD1. The germline CDR1 and CDR2 sequences are DFQATT and SNEGSKA (reference sequence). V was clipped by 3 bases and J by 5 bases; unmatched bases: 10. The CDR3 runs 15 residues. CDR3 DNA: TGCAGTGCTAGCCCAGGGGGACAGGGCTATACTGAAGCTTTCTTT. Amino acids: CSASPGGQGYTEAFF.

This clonotype has at least ten counts. The rearrangement links TRBV5-6 to TRBJ1-1, with TRBD1 matching 11 bases. The CDR3 is 15 residues long. Losses at the gene ends were 1 base for V and 4 bases for J; bases not matched to a gene: 3. Germline V lookup: CDR1 SGHDT, CDR2 YYEEEE. This CDR3 is CASSLWGTGGTEAFF. As DNA, the CDR3 is TGTGCCAGCAGCTTGTGGGGGACAGGGGGCACTGAAGCTTTCTTT.

There are a few counts of this clonotype. The CDR3 bases are TGCGCCAGCAGCCCCATTGAAAATGGAGAGACCCAGTACTTC. This encodes CASSPIENGETQYF. J is TRBJ2-5 and V is TRBV5-1; no clear D gene. V was shortened by 4 bases and J by 4 bases, with 14 bases between the two germline ends. Germline values: CDR1 SGHRS, CDR2 YFSETQ. The CDR3 sequence is 14 residues long.

The genes are TRBV5-1 and TRBJ1-1, with D possibly TRBD1 on 5 matching bases. This CDR3 spans 14 amino acids. Germline loops: CDR1 SGHRS, CDR2 YFSETQ. V lost 4 bases to trimming and J lost 8 bases, with 18 bases between them. CDR3 region: CASSGIGGAVEAFF. The CDR3 bases are TGCGCCAGCAGCGGTATTGGAGGGGCGGTGGAAGCTTTCTTT.

This clonotype was counted at least ten times. This chain links TRBV2 with TRBJ1-5; D is perhaps TRBD1 (5 bases). Germline V gene sequence: CDR1 SNHLY, CDR2 FYNNEI. V was cut by 4 bases and J by 2 bases, with 12 bases left in between. This CDR3 has 15 residues. CDR3 amino acids: CASSVGAGGNQPQHF. CDR3 coding DNA: TGTGCCAGCAGTGTTGGGGCCGGGGGCAATCAGCCCCAGCATTTT.

This clonotype was seen repeatedly, ten times or more. J is TRBJ2-3 and V is TRBV12-3 or TRBV12-4, with D uncertain. The CDR3 covers 16 residues. V was pared by 2 bases and J by 4 bases, with 16 bases between. The CDR3 bases are TGTGCCAGCAGTTTAATGACTTCCCGAACGGCAGATACGCAGTATTTT. Residues: CASSLMTSRTADTQYF.

This clonotype was counted ten times or more. The chain employs TRBV19 and TRBJ2-3; maybe TRBD2 (5 bases). CDR1 is LNHDA, CDR2 SQIVND, per germline (reference sequence). The CDR3 length is 12 residues. The V gene lost 6 bases and the J gene lost 5 bases, with 9 bases spanning the gap. The CDR3 DNA is TGTGCCAGTAGACAAAGCGGAGATACGCAGTATTTT. It encodes CASRQSGDTQYF.

This chain connects TRBV5-5 to TRBJ2-7; TRBD2 aligns across 8 bases. The V segment lost 4 bases and the J segment 6 bases; nucleotides outside the gene matches: 12. CDR1 SGHKS and CDR2 YYEKEE come from the germline V gene (reference sequence). The CDR3 runs 15 residues. CDR3 DNA sequence: TGTGCCAGCAGCCCCTTAGCGGGAACGGGGGGCGAGCAGTACTTC. Its protein is CASSPLAGTGGEQYF. Looking up the rest from reference TRBV5-5 and TRBJ2-7 gives the full variable domain: DAGVTQSPTHLIKTRGQQVTLRCSPISGHKSVSWYQQVLGQGPQFIFQYYEKEERGRGNFPDRFSARQFPNYSSELNVNALLLGDSALYLCASSPLAGTGGEQYFGPGTRLTVT.

The rearrangement uses TRBV7-9 and TRBJ2-5; the D call may be TRBD1 or TRBD2 (5 bases each). The CDR3 sequence is 12 residues long. Per germline, CDR1 SEHNR and CDR2 FQNEAQ (reference sequence). V dropped 6 bases and J dropped 4 bases, with 9 bases sitting between them. DNA of the CDR3: TGTGCCAGCAGGGGGACCCCAGAGACCCAGTACTTC. It encodes CASRGTPETQYF.